This entry describes one TCR beta chain. CDR3 length: 15 residues. With 5 bases removed from V and 5 bases from J, the gap between germline ends came to 18 bases. Per the germline V gene, CDR1 is SGHVS and CDR2 is FQNEAQ. This specimen comes from a study of blood T cell repertoires in COVID-19. Background on the study: The origin of the acute and convalescent COVID-19 samples was the United States, Italy and Spain. T cells, B-cell-depleted T cells, or PBMCs provided the cDNA or gDNA that served as material.

Seattle patients were enrolled while actively infected and followed longitudinally. Under the authors' procedure: Reference gene primer amplification gave estimated nucleated cell counts. Clones were sequenced by immunoSEQ multiplex PCR, and TCRdb holds only the in-frame ones, with some missing. Clonal size and the V and J genes are those of that table, whereas D and trimming came from the DNA. The sample has 120,000 or so clones; 90% are singletons. This clonotype was obtained from an older woman with COVID-19, enrolled during active disease. Sequenced material: peripheral blood. This chain connects TRBV7-8 to TRBJ1-1; D perhaps matches TRBD1 (6 bases). The CDR3 is CASSPSRGSGTEAFF. The CDR3 DNA is TGTGCCAGCAGCCCTTCTAGGGGGTCGGGGACTGAAGCTTTCTTT.